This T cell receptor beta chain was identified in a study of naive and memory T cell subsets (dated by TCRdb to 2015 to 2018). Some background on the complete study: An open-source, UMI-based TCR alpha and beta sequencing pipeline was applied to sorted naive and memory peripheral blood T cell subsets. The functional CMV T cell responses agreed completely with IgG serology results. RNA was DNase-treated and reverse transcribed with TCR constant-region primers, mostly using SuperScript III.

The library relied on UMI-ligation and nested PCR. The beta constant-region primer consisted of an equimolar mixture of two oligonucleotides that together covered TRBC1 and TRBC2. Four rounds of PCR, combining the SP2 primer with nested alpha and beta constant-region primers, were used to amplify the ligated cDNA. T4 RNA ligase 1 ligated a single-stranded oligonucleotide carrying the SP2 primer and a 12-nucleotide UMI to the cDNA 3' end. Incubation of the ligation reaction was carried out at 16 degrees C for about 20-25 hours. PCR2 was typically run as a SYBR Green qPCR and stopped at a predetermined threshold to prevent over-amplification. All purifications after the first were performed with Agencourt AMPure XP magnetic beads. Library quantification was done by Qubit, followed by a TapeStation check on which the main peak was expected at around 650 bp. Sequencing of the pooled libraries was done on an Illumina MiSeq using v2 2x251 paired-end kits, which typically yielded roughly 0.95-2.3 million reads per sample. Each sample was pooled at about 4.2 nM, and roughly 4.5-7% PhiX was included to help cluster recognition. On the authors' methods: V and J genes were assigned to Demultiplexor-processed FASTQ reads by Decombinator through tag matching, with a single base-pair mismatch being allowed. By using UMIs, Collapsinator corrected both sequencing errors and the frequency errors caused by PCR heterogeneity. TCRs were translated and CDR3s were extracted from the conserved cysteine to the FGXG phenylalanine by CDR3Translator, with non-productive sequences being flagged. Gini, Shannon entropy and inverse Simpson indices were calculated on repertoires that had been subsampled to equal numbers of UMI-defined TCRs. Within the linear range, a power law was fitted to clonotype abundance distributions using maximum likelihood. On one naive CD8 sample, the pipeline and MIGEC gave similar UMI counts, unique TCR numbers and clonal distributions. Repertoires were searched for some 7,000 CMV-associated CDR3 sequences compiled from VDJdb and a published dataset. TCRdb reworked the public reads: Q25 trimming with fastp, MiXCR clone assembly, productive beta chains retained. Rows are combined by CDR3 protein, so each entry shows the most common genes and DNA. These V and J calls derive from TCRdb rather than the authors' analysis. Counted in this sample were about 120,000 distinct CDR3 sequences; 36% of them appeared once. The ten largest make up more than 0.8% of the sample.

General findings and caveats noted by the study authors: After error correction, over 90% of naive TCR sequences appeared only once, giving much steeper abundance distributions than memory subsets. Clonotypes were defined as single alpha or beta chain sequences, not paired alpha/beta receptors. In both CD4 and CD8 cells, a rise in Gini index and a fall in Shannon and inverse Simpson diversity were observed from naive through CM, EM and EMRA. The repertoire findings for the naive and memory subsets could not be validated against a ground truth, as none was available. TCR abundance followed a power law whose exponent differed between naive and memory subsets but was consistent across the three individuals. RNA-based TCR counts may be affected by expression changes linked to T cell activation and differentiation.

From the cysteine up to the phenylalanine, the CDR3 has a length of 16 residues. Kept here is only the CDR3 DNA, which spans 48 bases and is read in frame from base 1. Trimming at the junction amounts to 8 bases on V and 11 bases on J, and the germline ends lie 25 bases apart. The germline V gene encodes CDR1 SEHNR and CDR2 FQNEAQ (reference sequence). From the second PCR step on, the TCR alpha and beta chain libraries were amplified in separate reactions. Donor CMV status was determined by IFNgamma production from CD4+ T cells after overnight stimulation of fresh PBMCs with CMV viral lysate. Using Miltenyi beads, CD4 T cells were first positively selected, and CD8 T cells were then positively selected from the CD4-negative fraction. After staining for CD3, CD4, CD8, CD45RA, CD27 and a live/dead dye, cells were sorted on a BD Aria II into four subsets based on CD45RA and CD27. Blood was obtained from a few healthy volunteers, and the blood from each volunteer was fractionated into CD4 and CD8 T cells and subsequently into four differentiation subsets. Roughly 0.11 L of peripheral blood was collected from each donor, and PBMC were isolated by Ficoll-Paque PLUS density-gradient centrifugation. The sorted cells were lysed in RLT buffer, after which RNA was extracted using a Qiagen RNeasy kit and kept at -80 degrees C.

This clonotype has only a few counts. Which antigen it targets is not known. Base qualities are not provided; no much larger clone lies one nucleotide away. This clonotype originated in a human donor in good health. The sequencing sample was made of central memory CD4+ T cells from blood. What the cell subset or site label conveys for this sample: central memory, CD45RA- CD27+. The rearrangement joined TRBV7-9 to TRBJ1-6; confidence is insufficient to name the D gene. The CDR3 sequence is CASRTAGPGIVAPLHF. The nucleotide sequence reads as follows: TGTGCCAGCCGAACAGCCGGTCCGGGGATTGTCGCACCCCTCCACTTT.